This note documents a single T cell receptor beta chain sequence. The data belong to a study of CD8+ T cells in alopecia areata. With 0 bases removed from V and 5 bases from J, the gap between germline ends came to 11 bases. This CDR3 has 14 amino acids. Germline V gives CDR1 SGHRS, CDR2 YFSETQ. Treatment given: oral pan-JAK inhibitor, 5-10 mg twice daily. The authors extracted RNA and reverse transcribed it into cDNA as the sequencing template. The data were produced by immunoSEQ multiplex PCR, yet TCRdb's version contains in-frame clones alone and is incomplete. The table lists 190,000 or so clones, around three fifths of them singletons.

The chain is built from TRBV5-1 and TRBJ2-5; maybe TRBD1 (5 bases). Specimen: CD8+ T cells sorted from blood, collected at week 24, from a patient treated with tofacitinib. The receptor was derived from a human donor with alopecia areata. CDR3 DNA: TGCGCCAGCAGCTTGGTTGGGGCTGGGGAGACCCAGTACTTC. Translated: CASSLVGAGETQYF.